This is a list of T cell receptor beta chains from one sample in a study of technical replicates of blood from a few donors. Repertoires were generated with immunoSEQ multiplex PCR, while TCRdb's copy carries only in-frame clones and drops some. The table lists tens of thousands of clones, 90% to 95% of them singletons. The sequenced sample was T cells isolated from PBMCs. The source is a human donor in good health. Both conserved end residues are part of each CDR3. The order of the fields is clone size, V gene, D gene, J gene, CDR3 protein, CDR3 DNA. A D gene is named only where the DNA matches it firmly. Clone size is shown for a subset of rows, as once, few, many or a class of expanded clone.

-	TRBV4-2	TRBD2	TRBJ2-7	CASSSPTSGAYEQYF	TGTGCCAGCAGCTCCCCGACTAGCGGCGCCTACGAGCAGTACTTC
-	TRBV2	-	TRBJ1-4	CASNLAVNEKLFF	TGTGCCAGCAATTTGGCAGTCAATGAAAAACTGTTTTTT
-	TRBV6-6	-	TRBJ2-1	CASSLNNEQFF	TGTGCCAGCAGCCTAAACAATGAGCAGTTCTTC
-	TRBV6-1	TRBD1	TRBJ1-4	CASRAGTGEEEKLFF	TGTGCCAGCAGGGCCGGGACAGGGGAGGAGGAAAAACTGTTTTTT
-	TRBV9	TRBD2	TRBJ2-3	CASSVGGSGITDTQYF	TGTGCCAGCAGCGTAGGAGGTAGCGGGATAACAGATACGCAGTATTTT
-	TRBV19	-	TRBJ1-4	CASIKQGNEKLFF	TGTGCCAGTATCAAACAGGGCAATGAAAAACTGTTTTTT
-	TRBV19	TRBD2	TRBJ2-2	CASSILAGTTGELFF	TGTGCCAGTAGTATACTAGCGGGAACTACCGGGGAGCTGTTTTTT
-	TRBV4-2	TRBD1	TRBJ1-2	CASNQRDRGPYGYTF	TGTGCCAGCAACCAGCGGGACAGGGGACCCTATGGCTACACCTTC
-	TRBV11-3	-	TRBJ2-2	CASSFITSAGELFF	TGTGCCAGCAGCTTTATAACTAGTGCCGGGGAGCTGTTTTTT
-	TRBV7-2	-	TRBJ2-2	CASSFPGYTGELFF	TGTGCCAGCAGCTTCCCAGGTTACACCGGGGAGCTGTTTTTT
-	TRBV11-2	-	TRBJ2-7	CASSLLPQGNEQYF	TGTGCCAGCAGCCTTCTCCCTCAGGGCAACGAGCAGTACTTC
-	TRBV7-2	-	TRBJ2-5	CASSLVRHVSETQYF	TGTGCCAGCAGCTTAGTGAGACACGTATCAGAGACCCAGTACTTC
-	TRBV9	-	TRBJ2-4	CASSAPGSNIQYF	TGTGCCAGCAGCGCGCCGGGTTCAAACATTCAGTACTTC
-	TRBV7-6	-	TRBJ2-2	CASSLGRAGELFF	TGTGCCAGCAGCTTAGGGCGGGCCGGGGAGCTGTTTTTT
-	TRBV5-8	-	TRBJ1-1	CASSLWGRNTEAFF	TGTGCCAGCAGCTTGTGGGGCCGGAACACTGAAGCTTTCTTT
-	TRBV30	TRBD2	TRBJ2-1	CAWTIISGSSSEQFF	TGTGCCTGGACTATTATTAGCGGGAGTAGTAGTGAGCAGTTCTTC
-	TRBV19	-	TRBJ2-7	CASSSPAGNEQYF	TGTGCCAGTAGTAGCCCCGCAGGGAACGAGCAGTACTTC
once	TRBV2	TRBD1	TRBJ2-7	CAPRDSATYEQYF	TGTGCCCCTAGGGACAGCGCAACCTACGAGCAGTACTTC
-	TRBV5-1	TRBD1	TRBJ1-1	CASSLDRIEAFF	TGCGCCAGCAGTTTGGACAGGATTGAAGCTTTCTTT
once	TRBV10-3	TRBD1	TRBJ1-3	CAISESSSPGQRRPGNTIYF	TGTGCCATCAGTGAGTCGAGCTCTCCGGGACAGAGACGACCTGGAAACACCATATATTTT
-	TRBV19	-	TRBJ1-2	CASSRRDHGYTF	TGTGCCAGTAGCCGCAGGGATCATGGCTACACCTTC
-	TRBV7-2	-	TRBJ2-7	CASSLGIGSSYEQYF	TGTGCCAGCAGCTTAGGTATTGGCAGCTCCTACGAGCAGTACTTC
-	TRBV12-5	TRBD1	TRBJ1-2	CASGPRTGGNYGYTF	TGTGCTAGTGGTCCCCGGACAGGGGGCAACTATGGCTACACCTTC
-	TRBV30	-	TRBJ1-2	CAWTVGAGKGYTF	TGTGCCTGGACAGTGGGGGCAGGGAAAGGCTACACCTTC
-	TRBV2	TRBD2	TRBJ2-7	CASSGTSGSIREQYF	TGTGCCAGCAGTGGGACTAGCGGGAGTATACGCGAGCAGTACTTC
-	TRBV5-6	TRBD1	TRBJ1-2	CASSSGQNPPLSYTF	TGTGCCAGCAGCTCGGGACAGAACCCACCTCTCTCCTACACCTTC
few	TRBV19	-	TRBJ1-1	CASSEGISTEAFF	TGTGCCAGTAGTGAGGGAATAAGCACTGAAGCTTTCTTT
-	TRBV18	TRBD2	TRBJ2-7	CASSPRLAGEDSYEQYF	TGTGCCAGCTCACCAAGACTAGCGGGAGAGGACTCCTACGAGCAGTACTTC
-	TRBV4-1	-	TRBJ2-1	CASSQVQGYNEQFF	TGCGCCAGCAGCCAAGTTCAGGGCTACAATGAGCAGTTCTTC
-	TRBV18	TRBD1	TRBJ2-5	CASSPTGQVLTQYF	TGTGCCAGCTCACCGACGGGACAGGTCCTGACCCAGTACTTC
-	TRBV5-4	-	TRBJ2-5	CASSLGTAEETQYF	TGTGCCAGCAGCTTGGGGACAGCAGAAGAGACCCAGTACTTC
-	TRBV6-1	-	TRBJ1-1	CASSSWGGEAFF	TGTGCCAGCAGTTCTTGGGGAGGTGAAGCTTTCTTT
-	TRBV7-9	TRBD1	TRBJ2-7	CASSIVRDRYFYEQYF	TGTGCCAGCAGCATAGTCCGGGACAGGTATTTCTACGAGCAGTACTTC
-	TRBV6-1	-	TRBJ2-1	CASSGYDDFNEQFF	TGTGCCAGCAGTGGTTACGATGACTTCAATGAGCAGTTCTTC
-	TRBV7-3	-	TRBJ2-5	CASSLGISSGVQETQYF	TGTGCCAGCAGCTTAGGGATATCTTCGGGGGTGCAAGAGACCCAGTACTTC
-	TRBV5-1	-	TRBJ2-5	CASSFNRAREQETQYF	TGCGCCAGCAGCTTTAACAGGGCCAGAGAGCAAGAGACCCAGTACTTC
once	TRBV7-8	TRBD2	TRBJ2-3	CASSLVLAGPTDTQYF	TGTGCCAGCAGCTTAGTACTAGCGGGCCCCACAGATACGCAGTATTTT
-	TRBV2	-	TRBJ2-1	CASSEEAGVHEQFF	TGTGCCAGCAGTGAAGAAGCAGGGGTCCATGAGCAGTTCTTC
-	TRBV5-4	TRBD2	TRBJ2-7	CASSAGLAGSYEQYF	TGTGCCAGCAGCGCGGGACTAGCGGGATCCTACGAGCAGTACTTC